A single sample gave rise to the 16 T cell receptor beta chains below, sequenced in a study of blood T cell repertoires in COVID-19. Sequencing was performed with immunoSEQ multiplex PCR; in TCRdb, only in-frame clones are kept and a portion is missing. Altogether roughly 84,000 clones are present, 80% being singletons, with the ten largest covering around 12%. Sequenced input: peripheral blood. Receptor source: a woman aged 35 to 49 with active or convalescent COVID-19.

The V call is TRBV5-3, the J call TRBJ2-7; TRBD1 matches at 10 bases. TRBV5-3 is filed as an ORF, its function uncertain. CDR3 length: 14 amino acids. The CDR3 spells CARSYDRDRGRKSV. CDR3 nucleotides: TGTGCCAGAAGCTACGACCGGGACAGGGGTCGTAAAAGCGTC.

The gene calls are TRBV10-3 and TRBJ1-1; 8 bases agree with TRBD1. The J segment lost 4 bases and the V segment lost 7 bases, leaving 2 bases of the junction unmatched. Germline-derived CDR1 and CDR2 are ENHRY and SYGVKD. CDR3 length: 12 amino acids. CDR3 residues: CAIKGTGTEAFF. CDR3 sequence (DNA): TGTGCCATCAAGGGGACAGGCACTGAAGCTTTCTTT.

A few counts support this clone. This chain links TRBV29-1 with TRBJ2-1, with D maybe TRBD2 (5 bases). Germline V gene lookup returns CDR1 SQVTM and CDR2 ANQGSEA. Trimming took off 3 bases at V and 12 bases at J, with 9 bases between the two ends. This CDR3 has 10 residues. CDR3 sequence reads: CSVEEAGQFF. CDR3 nucleotides: TGCAGCGTTGAGGAGGCGGGGCAGTTCTTC.

In this sample, this clone turned up once. For the CDR3, the DNA is TGCGCCAGCAGCCAAGGGGCAGGCTATGGCTACACCTTC. Protein product: CASSQGAGYGYTF. This chain joins TRBV4-1 and TRBJ1-2; D is unresolved. Germline lookup yields CDR1 MGHRA and CDR2 YSYEKL. The V and J ends lost 1 base and 4 bases respectively, with 7 bases between them. The CDR3 runs 13 residues.

The V and J genes are TRBV5-8 and TRBJ2-1; 8 bases align to TRBD2. From germline, CDR1 is SGHTS and CDR2 YDEGEE. The CDR3 is 14 amino acids. Written as DNA, the CDR3 is TGTGCAGATATAAGGCTAGCGGGTAACAATGAGCAGTTCTTC. It translates to CADIRLAGNNEQFF.

The rearrangement uses TRBV19 and TRBJ2-7, with a possible D match to TRBD1 (5 bases). V dropped 6 bases and J dropped 2 bases, with 17 bases sitting between them. Germline V gene data show CDR1 as LNHDA and CDR2 as SQIVND (reference sequence). The CDR3 length is 15 residues. The CDR3 coding sequence is TGTGCCAGTAGCTTCGGCCAGGGTGGAGCCTACGAGCAGTACTTC. Residues: CASSFGQGGAYEQYF.

The genes are TRBV6-6 and TRBJ1-5; D is uncertain. The CDR3 consists of 16 residues. In germline, CDR1 is MNHNY, CDR2 SVGAGI (reference sequence). Trimming cost V 2 bases and J 0 bases, with 11 bases left between them. CDR3 sequence reads: CASSYDPYYSNQPQHF. CDR3 sequence (DNA): TGTGCCAGCAGTTACGACCCTTACTATAGCAATCAGCCCCAGCATTTT.

The gene calls are TRBV24-1 and TRBJ2-2; 7 bases fit TRBD1. There are 18 residues in the CDR3. V dropped 3 bases and J dropped 3; count of bases not matched to a gene: 12. In germline, CDR1 is KGHDR, CDR2 SFDVKD. For the CDR3, the DNA is TGTGCCACCAGTGATCCGCACAGGACAGGATTGGACACCGGGGAGCTGTTTTTT. This translates into CATSDPHRTGLDTGELFF.

This chain connects TRBV6-2 or TRBV6-3 to TRBJ1-2, with D perhaps matching TRBD1 (6 bases). V shed 6 bases and J shed 7 bases, with 18 bases lying between them. Germline V gene sequence: CDR1 MNHEY, CDR2 SVGEGT. This CDR3 is 14 amino acids long. The CDR3 region is CASSPRGFGGGYTF. In DNA form, the CDR3 reads TGTGCCAGCAGCCCCAGGGGATTTGGTGGTGGCTACACCTTC.

The rearrangement uses TRBV5-3 and TRBJ2-3; 8 bases line up with TRBD2. TRBV5-3 is known as an ORF, though its function is uncertain. V trimming: 0 bases; J trimming: 3 bases; junction bases outside the gene matches: 6. There are 16 residues in the CDR3. CDR3 sequence: CARSLDPREGTDTQYF. The DNA for the CDR3 is TGTGCCAGAAGCTTGGACCCCCGGGAGGGGACAGATACGCAGTATTTT.

This clone has more than one count but fewer than ten. Relative to the germline gene, one junction end is altered; a read error may explain this. This chain uses TRBV7-9 with TRBJ1-1; D is possibly TRBD1 (5 bases). Germline V CDR1 and CDR2: SEHNR, FQNEAQ (reference sequence). CDR3 length: 11 amino acids. In nucleotides, the CDR3 is TGTGCCAGCAGCTCCTTGGTGCAGGGCTCGTTT. Amino acids: CASSSLVQGSF. Based on the CDR3 plus reference TRBV7-9 and TRBJ1-1, the full variable domain is DTGVSQNPRHKITKRGQNVTFRCDPISEHNRLYWYRQTLGQGPEFLTYFQNEAQLEKSRLLSDRFSAERPKGSFSTLEIQRTEQGDSAMYLCASSSLVQGSFGQGTRLTVV.

The rearrangement links TRBV2 to TRBJ2-7; tentatively, D is TRBD2 (7 bases). The V gene's germline CDR1 is SNHLY and CDR2 FYNNEI. The V end lost 2 bases, the J end lost 6 bases, and 14 bases lay between the germline ends. This CDR3 is 14 amino acids long. CDR3 sequence: CASSEYRGALEQYF. Here the CDR3 DNA reads TGTGCCAGCAGTGAATACCGGGGGGCTCTCGAGCAGTACTTC.

The V call is TRBV7-2, the J call TRBJ1-3, with a weak D call TRBD1 (5 bases). V was trimmed by 1 base and J by 0 bases, leaving 16 bases between them. The CDR3 sequence is 18 residues long. The germline V gene encodes CDR1 SGHTA and CDR2 FQGNSA. Here the CDR3 reads CASSLVFFGGSSGNTIYF. In DNA form, the CDR3 reads TGTGCCAGCAGCTTAGTGTTCTTCGGGGGGAGCTCTGGAAACACCATATATTTT.

V gene TRBV25-1 combines with J gene TRBJ2-7; D may be TRBD1 (6 bases). V was pared by 7 bases and J by 2 bases, with 15 bases between. Germline V lookup: CDR1 MGHDK, CDR2 SYGVNS. This CDR3 has 14 amino acids. This CDR3 is CASTSGTNTYEQYF. The CDR3 coding sequence is TGTGCCAGCACTTCCGGGACAAATACCTACGAGCAGTACTTC.

The chain combines TRBV4-1 with TRBJ2-1; 11 bases line up with TRBD2. The germline V gene encodes CDR1 MGHRA and CDR2 YSYEKL. The V segment lost 4 bases and the J segment 5 bases; nucleotides outside the gene matches: 4. CDR3 length: 15 amino acids. In DNA, the CDR3 is TGCGCCAGCAGCCGAACGGGACTAGCGGACAATGAGCAGTTCTTC. Encoded protein: CASSRTGLADNEQFF.

This clone was seen once. J is TRBJ2-5 and V is TRBV6-6; no definite D call. With 0 bases removed from V and 2 bases from J, the gap between germline ends came to 10 bases. In germline, CDR1 is MNHNY, CDR2 SVGAGI (reference sequence). This CDR3 spans 15 amino acids. CDR3 in amino acids: CASSYSRMEQETQYF. The CDR3 DNA reads as TGTGCCAGCAGTTACTCGAGGATGGAACAAGAGACCCAGTACTTC.